One sample yielded the 17 T cell receptor beta chains listed below, sequenced in a study of blood T cell repertoires in COVID-19. The table came from immunoSEQ multiplex PCR; TCRdb's copy has only in-frame clones and leaves some out. The data show nearly 60,000 clones, around 85% seen once. Sequenced material: peripheral blood. The receptors come from a man in his forties with active COVID-19.

The J gene is TRBJ2-7, the V gene TRBV11-2, with 10 bases that match TRBD2. CDR1 and CDR2 (germline): SGHAT, FQNNGV. CDR3 length: 15 residues. V was pared by 3 bases and J by 4 bases, with 6 bases of the junction left unmatched. CDR3 loop: CASSLQLAGLYEQYF. The CDR3 region has the DNA TGTGCCAGCAGCTTGCAACTAGCGGGACTTTACGAGCAGTACTTC.

The V and J genes are TRBV19 and TRBJ1-5; the D gene is possibly TRBD1 (6 bases). V lost 7 bases, J lost 0 bases, and 13 bases lay in between. The CDR3 contains 15 residues. Germline values: CDR1 LNHDA, CDR2 SQIVND (reference sequence). CDR3 protein: CASKRTADSNQPQHF. The CDR3 DNA sequence: TGTGCCAGTAAGAGGACAGCCGATAGCAATCAGCCCCAGCATTTT.

The chain has TRBV9 and TRBJ1-1, with a possible D match to TRBD1 (5 bases). The CDR3 consists of 15 residues. V was cut by 4 bases and J by 1 base, with 14 bases left in between. CDR1 and CDR2 (germline): SGDLS, YYNGEE. CDR3 residues: CASSPGGGPNTEAFF. For the CDR3, the DNA is TGTGCCAGCAGCCCCGGGGGAGGTCCGAACACTGAAGCTTTCTTT.

V is TRBV7-9 and J is TRBJ2-7; 10 nucleotides line up with TRBD1. This CDR3 spans 13 amino acids. From germline, CDR1 is SEHNR and CDR2 FQNEAQ (reference sequence). Trimming cost V 6 bases and J 10 bases; bases outside gene matches: 9. CDR3 sequence reads: CASRYGTGVEQYF. CDR3 nucleotide sequence: TGTGCCAGCAGGTACGGGACAGGGGTCGAACAGTACTTC.

This chain uses TRBV13 with TRBJ1-1, with D possibly matching TRBD1 (5 bases). Germline V gene data show CDR1 as PRHDT and CDR2 as FYEKMQ (reference sequence). The CDR3 sequence is 14 residues long. V shed 8 bases and J shed 2 bases, with 15 bases lying between them. The CDR3 DNA follows: TGTGCCAGCGGAAAAAGACAGTCAAACACTGAAGCTTTCTTT. It translates to CASGKRQSNTEAFF.

The chain is built from TRBV18 and TRBJ1-2; TRBD1 agrees at 7 bases. Germline V gene sequence: CDR1 KGHSH, CDR2 LQKENI. The CDR3 runs 14 residues. Losses at the gene ends were 3 bases for V and 2 bases for J; bases not matched to a gene: 3. This CDR3 is CASSPGTVNYGYTF. Here the CDR3 DNA reads TGTGCCAGCTCACCCGGGACAGTCAACTATGGCTACACCTTC.

This clone was picked up a small number of times. J is TRBJ1-6 and V is TRBV28; D ambiguous. Trimming removed 8 bases at V and 7 bases at J, with 15 bases between. The CDR3 loop spans 14 amino acids. Germline V gene data show CDR1 as MDHEN and CDR2 as SYDVKM. The CDR3 region is CASGPTEDNSPLHF. The CDR3 nucleotides are TGTGCCAGCGGCCCAACGGAGGACAATTCACCCCTCCACTTT.

V and J are TRBV9 and TRBJ1-1; 7 nucleotides align to TRBD1. This CDR3 is built from 15 residues. V trimming: 6 bases; J trimming: 2 bases; junction bases outside the gene matches: 10. From germline, CDR1 is SGDLS and CDR2 YYNGEE. CDR3 nucleotide sequence: TGTGCCAGCACACCCTCGGGGACAGCAAACACTGAAGCTTTCTTT. Its translation is CASTPSGTANTEAFF. Together with reference TRBV9 and TRBJ1-1, the CDR3 gives the full variable domain: DSGVTQTPKHLITATGQRVTLRCSPRSGDLSVYWYQQSLDQGLQFLIQYYNGEERAKGNILERFSAQQFPDLHSELNLSSLELGDSALYFCASTPSGTANTEAFFGQGTRLTVV.

The chain has TRBV18 and TRBJ1-6, with D uncertain. There are 14 residues in the CDR3. V was trimmed by 2 bases and J by 9 bases, leaving 11 bases between them. The germline V gene has CDR1 KGHSH and CDR2 LQKENI. CDR3 DNA sequence: TGTGCCAGCTCACCAGGAGGGAACGGTTCACCCCTCCACTTT. Translated, it gives CASSPGGNGSPLHF.

This chain joins TRBV6-5 and TRBJ1-2; TRBD1 matches at 9 bases. With V trimmed by 6 bases and J by 6 bases, 5 bases remained unmatched. CDR1 is MNHEY and CDR2 is SVGAGI in the germline V gene. The CDR3 runs to 13 residues. The CDR3 sequence is CASRVTGGDGYTF. CDR3 coding DNA: TGTGCCAGCAGGGTAACAGGGGGCGATGGCTACACCTTC.

The rearrangement links TRBV20-1 to TRBJ1-3; D is unclear. V gave up 3 bases and J gave up 2 bases, with 8 bases separating them. Germline CDR1 and CDR2: DFQATT and SNEGSKA (reference sequence). CDR3 length: 13 residues. CDR3 in amino acids: CSASGPAGNTIYF. The CDR3 coding sequence is TGCAGTGCTAGTGGTCCAGCTGGAAACACCATATATTTT.

The gene calls are TRBV2 and TRBJ2-3; D may be TRBD1 (5 bases). V lost 8 bases and J lost 8, with 17 bases in between. From germline, CDR1 is SNHLY and CDR2 FYNNEI. This CDR3 has 13 amino acids. The CDR3 protein is CASEERAQGTQYF. CDR3 sequence (DNA): TGTGCCAGCGAAGAACGGGCGCAGGGTACGCAGTATTTT.

This clone appeared a few times. The CDR3 spells CASSLPLAGLNEQFF. The DNA of the CDR3 is TGTGCCAGCAGCTTACCCCTAGCGGGTCTGAATGAGCAGTTCTTC. The V and J genes are TRBV5-4 and TRBJ2-1; 8 bases match TRBD2. V shed 2 bases, J shed 7 bases, and the junction held 8 bases outside the gene matches. The germline gives CDR1 SGHNT, CDR2 YYREEE (reference sequence). The CDR3 is made up of 15 amino acids.

The chain carries TRBV19 and TRBJ1-3; D gene uncertain. The CDR3 extends over 15 amino acids. Trimming pared 5 bases from V and 0 bases from J, leaving 11 bases between. Germline lookup yields CDR1 LNHDA and CDR2 SQIVND (reference sequence). The CDR3 here is CASSPDLSSGNTIYF. CDR3 nucleotides: TGTGCCAGTAGTCCGGACTTATCCTCTGGAAACACCATATATTTT.

The chain joins TRBV10-3 to TRBJ2-1; D is uncertain. Germline CDR1 ENHRY, CDR2 SYGVKD. Trimming shortened V by 3 bases and J by 4 bases, and 13 bases separated the two germline ends. The CDR3 length is 15 residues. The CDR3 nucleotides read TGTGCCATCAGTGAAGTGAGGTTCCTTTACAATGAGCAGTTCTTC. It is translated as CAISEVRFLYNEQFF.

The CDR3, as DNA: TGTGCCATCAGTGGGCTGGGAGGACAGGGAGAGATCAGCTCCTACGAGCAGTACTTC. Its translation is CAISGLGGQGEISSYEQYF. The chain is built from TRBV10-3 and TRBJ2-7; 8 bases agree with TRBD1. This CDR3 is 19 amino acids long. In germline, CDR1 is ENHRY, CDR2 SYGVKD. Trimming removed 4 bases from V and 0 bases from J; junction bases left unmatched: 17.

This chain uses TRBV5-1 with TRBJ2-7; 8 nucleotides agree with TRBD2. Germline assignment: CDR1 SGHRS and CDR2 YFSETQ. CDR3 length: 15 amino acids. V shed 3 bases, J shed 6 bases, and the junction held 11 bases outside the gene matches. For the CDR3, the DNA is TGCGCCAGCAGCTCCGGGACTAGAGCTGCCGGCGAGCAGTACTTC. Protein product: CASSSGTRAAGEQYF.